These 13 T cell receptor beta chains came from one sample sequenced in a study of T cell repertoires and HLA-DP antigens (dated by TCRdb to the late 2010s). Library preparation used the immunoSEQ multiplex PCR assay. TCRdb took this table from immuneACCESS and kept in-frame rearrangements with V and J called. Such tables lack part of the clones; where checked against another copy, unresolved V genes explain under half of the gap, and the rest is unexplained. This sample lists around 90,000 clones; roughly nine tenths were detected once. The ten largest clonotypes hold about 1.5% of the sample. These TCRs' antigens remain unknown. The sequenced sample consisted of CD4+ T cells from PBMCs. These receptors all stem from a man in his fifties or sixties in good health and CMV-seronegative.

The chain recombines TRBV5-1 with TRBJ2-7; TRBD2 aligns across 14 bases. Trimming cost V 0 bases and J 1 base; bases outside gene matches: 6. Germline V gene lookup returns CDR1 SGHRS and CDR2 YFSETQ. The CDR3 length is 18 residues. The CDR3 DNA reads as TGCGCCAGCAGCTTGGGACTAGCGGGAGGGAAAACTTCCTACGAGCAGTACTTC. Protein sequence: CASSLGLAGGKTSYEQYF.

The chain is built from TRBV19 and TRBJ1-5; 7 bases agree with TRBD1. The trim removed 6 bases at V and 0 bases at J, leaving 8 bases unmatched. Germline V lookup: CDR1 LNHDA, CDR2 SQIVND (reference sequence). The CDR3 loop spans 16 amino acids. The DNA of the CDR3 is TGTGCCAGTAGGGATGGGACAGTTAATAGCAATCAGCCCCAGCATTTT. Encoded protein: CASRDGTVNSNQPQHF. Filled out from reference TRBV19 and TRBJ1-5, the complete variable domain reads DGGITQSPKYLFRKEGQNVTLSCEQNLNHDAMYWYRQDPGQGLRLIYYSQIVNDFQKGDIAEGYSVSREKKESFPLTVTSAQKNPTAFYLCASRDGTVNSNQPQHFGDGTRLSIL.

The chain is built from TRBV11-2 and TRBJ2-1; TRBD2 matches 7 bases. The germline V gene has CDR1 SGHAT and CDR2 FQNNGV. The CDR3 extends over 15 amino acids. V dropped 3 bases and J dropped 9; count of bases not matched to a gene: 11. The CDR3 DNA sequence: TGTGCCAGCAGCTTCTCTAGCGGTGTCGTTGGTGAGCAGTTCTTC. This gives the protein CASSFSSGVVGEQFF.

The chain couples TRBV18 to TRBJ2-2; 8 bases align to TRBD2. V was pared by 6 bases and J by 3 bases, with 6 bases of the junction left unmatched. Per germline, CDR1 KGHSH and CDR2 LQKENI. This CDR3 spans 15 amino acids. The CDR3, as DNA: TGTGCCAGCTCGCCCGGGACTAGAGACACCGGGGAGCTGTTTTTT. Translated, it gives CASSPGTRDTGELFF. The whole variable domain, remainder taken from reference TRBV18 and TRBJ2-2, is NAGVMQNPRHLVRRRGQEARLRCSPMKGHSHVYWYRQLPEEGLKFMVYLQKENIIDESGMPKERFSAEFPKEGPSILRIQQVVRGDSAAYFCASSPGTRDTGELFFGEGSRLTVL.

The chain links TRBV11-3 to TRBJ2-7; TRBD2 is a possible D gene (6 bases). Trimming removed 5 bases from V and 7 bases from J, with 21 bases in between. Germline lookup yields CDR1 SGHNT and CDR2 YENEEA. CDR3 size: 15 residues. CDR3 region: CASSAGTGLYEEQYF. In nucleotides, the CDR3 is TGTGCCAGCAGCGCGGGGACTGGACTCTACGAAGAGCAGTACTTC.

This chain links TRBV19 with TRBJ2-6; D is unresolved. CDR1 is LNHDA and CDR2 is SQIVND in the germline V gene (reference sequence). CDR3 length: 17 amino acids. V was shortened by 4 bases and J by 4 bases, with 17 bases between the two germline ends. CDR3 sequence reads: CASSTRTSSRGANVLTF. CDR3 bases: TGTGCCAGTAGTACTCGTACCTCTTCAAGAGGGGCCAACGTCCTGACTTTC.

This chain links TRBV5-1 with TRBJ1-1, with 9 bases identical to TRBD1. V dropped 2 bases and J dropped 8; count of bases not matched to a gene: 4. This CDR3 is built from 13 residues. Germline V gene data show CDR1 as SGHRS and CDR2 as YFSETQ. The CDR3 sequence: CASSFRDREEAFF. In DNA, the CDR3 is TGCGCCAGCAGCTTCCGGGACAGGGAAGAAGCTTTCTTT.

This chain links TRBV7-8 with TRBJ1-5, with TRBD1 matching 8 bases. Germline V gene data show CDR1 as SGHVS and CDR2 as FQNEAQ. V dropped 1 base and J dropped 3; count of bases not matched to a gene: 5. The CDR3 loop spans 16 amino acids. Here the CDR3 DNA reads TGTGCCAGCAGCTTAGTATCGACAGGGGTCAATCAGCCCCAGCATTTT. It translates to CASSLVSTGVNQPQHF.

CDR3: CASSYGGVYGYTF. Written as DNA, the CDR3 is TGTGCCAGCAGTTACGGGGGAGTCTATGGCTACACCTTC. This chain links TRBV6-5 with TRBJ1-2; a weak D match, TRBD1 (5 bases). This CDR3 has 13 amino acids. In germline, CDR1 is MNHEY, CDR2 SVGAGI. Trimming shortened V by 2 bases and J by 4 bases, and 8 bases separated the two germline ends.

The rearrangement links TRBV6-1 to TRBJ1-1; D ambiguous. This CDR3 is 12 amino acids long. Germline V CDR1 and CDR2: MNHNS, SASEGT. V was pared by 8 bases and J by 4 bases, with 11 bases between. The CDR3: CASSHSGTEAFF. The DNA of the CDR3 is TGTGCCAGCTCTCATTCGGGCACTGAAGCTTTCTTT.

The chain uses TRBV5-1 and TRBJ2-1, with 10 bases lining up with TRBD1. Germline CDR1 and CDR2: SGHRS and YFSETQ. This CDR3 spans 16 amino acids. After removal of 4 bases from V and 7 bases from J, the junction contained 11 bases not matched to a gene. Written as DNA, the CDR3 is TGCGCCAGCAGCCACCGACCGGGACAGGGGATGAATGAGCAGTTCTTC. Translating gives CASSHRPGQGMNEQFF. Using reference TRBV5-1 and TRBJ2-1 for the parts outside the CDR3, the full variable domain is KAGVTQTPRYLIKTRGQQVTLSCSPISGHRSVSWYQQTPGQGLQFLFEYFSETQRNKGNFPGRFSGRQFSNSRSEMNVSTLELGDSALYLCASSHRPGQGMNEQFFGPGTRLTVL.

This chain connects TRBV7-3 to TRBJ2-5, with D perhaps TRBD1 or TRBD2 (5 bases each). The germline gives CDR1 SGHTA, CDR2 FQGTGA. The CDR3 is made up of 13 amino acids. The V and J ends lost 6 bases and 1 base respectively, with 9 bases between them. As DNA, the CDR3 is TGTGCCAGCAGTCGTGGGGGCCAAGAGACCCAGTACTTC. Translated: CASSRGGQETQYF.

This clone was found once. V gene TRBV12-5 combines with J gene TRBJ2-7; 7 positions match TRBD1. The germline V gene encodes CDR1 LGHNT and CDR2 FRNRAP. V lost 0 bases, J lost 5 bases, and 10 bases stayed unmatched. The CDR3 has 16 residues. CDR3 loop: CASGLVLGRGLNEQYF. Written as DNA, the CDR3 is TGTGCTAGTGGTTTGGTACTCGGCAGGGGGTTAAACGAGCAGTACTTC.